The entry that follows covers one T cell receptor (beta chain) sequence. Its target is unknown. These data are taken from a study of cytomegalovirus exposure and HLA in healthy donors. Study details: Among 150 million to 200 million T cells, an earlier analysis found about 110 million unique TCR beta sequences.

The study ran its PCR with 60 Vbeta and 13 Jbeta primers. Using immunoSEQ multiplex PCR, the repertoire was profiled, and TCRdb retains in-frame clones only, with some absent. There are roughly 40,000 clones in the sample, with over 7% held by the top ten. Findings and caveats of the study: Previously analyzed data showed that most TCR beta V segments were productive at a frequency of about 90% or about 30%.

Trimming left V 2 bases short and J 8 bases short, with 6 bases between. Per germline, CDR1 MDHEN and CDR2 SYDVKM. This CDR3 contains 11 residues. The specimen was PBMCs. The clonotype originates from a male donor in good health and CMV-seronegative. V gene TRBV28 combines with J gene TRBJ1-2; the D is unclear. In nucleotides, the CDR3 is TGTGCCAGCAGTTTAGAGGGCGGCTACACCTTC. Its protein product is CASSLEGGYTF.